This passage covers 25 T cell receptor beta chains from one sample sequenced in a study of T cell responses to AZD1222 COVID-19 vaccine. The protocol was immunoSEQ multiplex PCR, while the TCRdb copy is restricted to in-frame clones and leaves out a portion. The profile shows roughly 100,000 clones, around 94% of them singletons. The sequencing here drew on peripheral blood, taken on day 0 of AZD1222 vaccination. These receptors originate from an adult in good health.

This chain links TRBV7-2 with TRBJ2-1; 7 bases map to TRBD2. The CDR3 is 15 residues long. With V trimmed by 5 bases and J by 6 bases, 10 bases remained unmatched. Germline CDR1 and CDR2: SGHTA and FQGNSA. This chain's CDR3 is CASSPVGLDLNEQFF. CDR3 DNA sequence: TGTGCCAGCAGCCCCGTCGGACTAGACCTCAATGAGCAGTTCTTC.

The rearrangement joins TRBV28 to TRBJ1-5; D unresolved. Germline CDR1 is MDHEN and CDR2 is SYDVKM. There are 13 residues in the CDR3. Deletions cut 7 bases from V and 2 bases from J, with 9 bases between. This chain's CDR3 is CASTNGGNQPQHF. DNA of the CDR3: TGTGCCAGCACCAATGGGGGCAATCAGCCCCAGCATTTT.

The chain carries TRBV9 and TRBJ1-2, with a tentative D call TRBD1 (5 bases). The CDR3 loop spans 16 amino acids. CDR1 and CDR2 from the germline V gene are SGDLS and YYNGEE. The V and J ends lost 4 bases and 8 bases respectively, with 24 bases between them. The CDR3, as DNA: TGTGCCAGCAGCTCCTTCCTACGGGCAGGGATCGACGGCTACACCTTC. It translates to CASSSFLRAGIDGYTF.

V and J are TRBV7-6 and TRBJ1-1, with a possible D match to TRBD1 (6 bases). CDR3 size: 13 residues. CDR1 is SGHVS and CDR2 is FNYEAQ in the germline V gene. V lost 1 base to trimming and J lost 11 bases, with 14 bases between them. The CDR3 loop is CASSLGTGTRAFF. The CDR3, as DNA: TGTGCCAGCAGCTTAGGGACCGGGACACGGGCTTTCTTT.

The rearrangement joins TRBV7-2 to TRBJ2-1; weak D call: TRBD1 (6 bases). Between the trimmed V and J ends, which lost 5 bases and 4 bases, there was a span of 18 bases. CDR1 and CDR2 from the germline V gene are SGHTA and FQGNSA. CDR3 size: 16 residues. The CDR3 is CASSASQGTLYNEQFF. In DNA form, the CDR3 reads TGTGCCAGCAGCGCCTCACAGGGAACGCTTTACAATGAGCAGTTCTTC.

The chain couples TRBV6-5 to TRBJ2-3, with D hard to call. The CDR3 runs to 15 residues. From germline, CDR1 is MNHEY and CDR2 SVGAGI. Trimming cost V 2 bases and J 0 bases, with 9 bases left between them. The DNA of the CDR3 is TGTGCCAGCAGTTACCAGAAAGCTAGCACAGATACGCAGTATTTT. This sequence encodes CASSYQKASTDTQYF.

This rearrangement joins TRBV5-4 to TRBJ1-2; TRBD1 matches at 9 bases. The CDR3 runs 13 residues. V lost 4 bases and J lost 6; bases outside the gene matches: 4. From germline, CDR1 is SGHNT and CDR2 YYREEE (reference sequence). CDR3: CASSRDRENGYTF. The DNA for the CDR3 is TGTGCCAGCAGCAGGGACAGGGAGAATGGCTACACCTTC.

The gene calls are TRBV6-1 and TRBJ2-1; D may be TRBD1 (5 bases). Trimming removed 2 bases from V and 9 bases from J, with 17 bases in between. This CDR3 is 15 amino acids long. CDR1 MNHNS and CDR2 SASEGT come from the germline V gene. CDR3 in DNA: TGTGCCAGCAGTGAATACAGGTCTCCACTCGGTGAGCAGTTCTTC. Amino acids: CASSEYRSPLGEQFF.

The chain uses TRBV7-9 and TRBJ1-3; perhaps TRBD1 as D (5 bases). The V end lost 4 bases, the J end lost 1 base, and 17 bases lay between the germline ends. CDR3 length: 17 residues. In germline, CDR1 is SEHNR, CDR2 FQNEAQ (reference sequence). The CDR3 DNA follows: TGTGCCAGCAGCTCCCGGGAGCCTCGGGGGTCTGGAAACACCATATATTTT. Encoded protein: CASSSREPRGSGNTIYF.

This chain connects TRBV12-3 or TRBV12-4 to TRBJ1-6; 7 bases are a match to TRBD1. This CDR3 comprises 13 residues. V shed 5 bases and J 13 bases; nucleotides not matched to a gene: 8. In DNA form, the CDR3 reads TGTGCCAGCAGTCAAAACAGGGGCTCCCCCCTCCACTTT. It translates to CASSQNRGSPLHF.

The table lists this clone with a count of one. CDR3 sequence (DNA): TGTGCCAGCTTGGAGGGGATCTATAATTCACCCCTCCACTTT. The encoded protein is CASLEGIYNSPLHF. The chain joins TRBV5-8 to TRBJ1-6; tentative D call: TRBD1 (5 bases). Germline CDR1 and CDR2: SGHTS and YDEGEE. The CDR3 runs to 14 residues. Trimming shortened V by 7 bases and J by 3 bases, and 11 bases separated the two germline ends.

The chain has TRBV2 and TRBJ1-6; TRBD1 matches 8 bases. Germline CDR1 reads SNHLY; CDR2 reads FYNNEI. The CDR3 length is 15 residues. The V and J ends lost 6 bases and 10 bases, in that order; junction bases with no gene match: 11. In DNA form, the CDR3 reads TGTGCCAGCAGGGCCAGGGGGCCGCTCGGGTCACCCCTCCACTTT. Protein sequence: CASRARGPLGSPLHF.

CDR3 protein: CASSRRGVGTEAFF. As DNA, the CDR3 is TGTGCCAGCAGTAGGAGGGGAGTCGGGACTGAAGCTTTCTTT. The V and J genes are TRBV28 and TRBJ1-1; the D gene is possibly TRBD1 (5 bases). With 5 bases removed from V and 5 bases from J, the gap between germline ends came to 15 bases. CDR1 and CDR2 from the germline V gene are MDHEN and SYDVKM. The CDR3 is 14 amino acids. The full variable domain, its missing parts supplied by reference TRBV28 and TRBJ1-1, is DVKVTQSSRYLVKRTGEKVFLECVQDMDHENMFWYRQDPGLGLRLIYFSYDVKMKEKGDIPEGYSVSREKKERFSLILESASTNQTSMYLCASSRRGVGTEAFFGQGTRLTVV.

V gene TRBV11-2 combines with J gene TRBJ1-6; 8 nucleotides match TRBD1. Germline CDR1 and CDR2: SGHAT and FQNNGV. This CDR3 is 14 amino acids long. V lost 5 bases, J lost 9 bases, and 6 bases stayed unmatched. The CDR3 loop is CASSQTGAASPLHF. Here the CDR3 DNA reads TGTGCCAGCAGCCAGACAGGGGCGGCTTCACCCCTCCACTTT.

The chain carries TRBV4-1 and TRBJ1-1; 8 bases are shared with TRBD1. The germline CDR1 and CDR2 sequences are MGHRA and YSYEKL. The CDR3 runs 15 residues. V was clipped by 2 bases and J by 0 bases; unmatched bases: 2. Here the CDR3 reads CASSQPGQVNTEAFF. In DNA form, the CDR3 reads TGCGCCAGCAGCCAACCGGGACAGGTGAACACTGAAGCTTTCTTT.

V is TRBV9 and J is TRBJ2-5; a weak D match, TRBD2 (5 bases). This CDR3 comprises 14 residues. In germline, CDR1 is SGDLS, CDR2 YYNGEE. V was shortened by 1 base and J by 2 bases, with 9 bases between the two germline ends. The CDR3 loop is CASSVTGTQETQYF. For the CDR3, the DNA is TGTGCCAGCAGCGTAACGGGAACACAAGAGACCCAGTACTTC.

The V and J genes are TRBV19 and TRBJ1-2, with D maybe TRBD1 (5 bases). V was clipped by 5 bases and J by 11 bases, with 21 bases between them. This CDR3 spans 14 amino acids. Germline loops: CDR1 LNHDA, CDR2 SQIVND (reference sequence). CDR3: CASSSQPNRTPYTF. The DNA for the CDR3 is TGTGCCAGTAGTTCTCAGCCAAACAGGACCCCTTACACCTTC.

This clone appeared once. The chain combines TRBV7-3 with TRBJ1-3; the D is unclear. Between the trimmed V and J ends, which lost 1 base and 2 bases, there was a span of 6 bases. Germline V CDR1 and CDR2: SGHTA, FQGTGA. This CDR3 has 14 residues. CDR3 amino acids: CASSLSGPGNTIYF. The CDR3 region has the DNA TGTGCCAGCAGCTTAAGCGGGCCTGGAAACACCATATATTTT.

The CDR3 loop is CASSIMGNQPQHF. CDR3 nucleotides: TGTGCCAGTAGTATTATGGGGAATCAGCCCCAGCATTTT. The rearrangement joins TRBV19 to TRBJ1-5, with D unclear. Germline V gives CDR1 LNHDA, CDR2 SQIVND (reference sequence). Trimming shortened V by 3 bases and J by 4 bases, and 7 bases separated the two germline ends. The CDR3 consists of 13 residues.

J is TRBJ1-1 and V is TRBV7-8; D is undetermined. The V gene's germline CDR1 is SGHVS and CDR2 FQNEAQ. The V end was cut by 1 base, the J end by 7 bases, with 10 bases between. The CDR3 is 13 amino acids. This chain's CDR3 is CASSLELTVEAFF. In nucleotides, the CDR3 is TGTGCCAGCAGCTTAGAGTTGACCGTTGAAGCTTTCTTT.

This chain joins TRBV6-5 and TRBJ2-7; the match to TRBD2 covers 13 bases. J gave up 4 bases and V 7 bases, and 1 base lay outside the gene matches. The V gene's germline CDR1 is MNHEY and CDR2 SVGAGI. There are 13 residues in the CDR3. CDR3 loop: CASTTSGRYEQYF. In DNA form, the CDR3 reads TGTGCCAGCACGACTAGCGGGAGGTACGAGCAGTACTTC.

The CDR3: CASSESGRESDTQYF. For the CDR3, the DNA is TGTGCCAGCAGTGAGAGCGGGAGGGAGTCAGATACGCAGTATTTT. This chain connects TRBV6-4 to TRBJ2-3; 10 bases are a match to TRBD2. Germline CDR1 is MRHNA and CDR2 is SNTAGT. The CDR3 totals 15 residues. V was pared by 3 bases and J by 4 bases, with 4 bases of the junction left unmatched.

The rearrangement links TRBV3-1 (or the pseudogene TRBV3-2) to TRBJ2-7, with D possibly being TRBD2 (5 bases). Looked up from germline, CDR1 is LGHDT and CDR2 is YNNKEL (reference sequence). The CDR3 runs 14 residues. Trimming left V 1 base short and J 4 bases short, with 11 bases between. Written as DNA, the CDR3 is TGTGCCAGCAGCCAAGGACGGGATACGTACGAGCAGTACTTC. Translation: CASSQGRDTYEQYF.

This chain connects TRBV11-3 to TRBJ1-2; possibly TRBD1 for D (5 bases). Germline V gene lookup returns CDR1 SGHNT and CDR2 YENEEA. CDR3 length: 13 residues. Trimming stripped 3 bases from V and 8 bases from J, with 13 bases between. The CDR3 sequence is CASSFTRASGYTF. The CDR3 DNA follows: TGTGCCAGCAGCTTCACCAGGGCTTCCGGCTACACCTTC.

The chain carries TRBV5-1 and TRBJ2-1; 12 bases line up with TRBD2. Germline lookup yields CDR1 SGHRS and CDR2 YFSETQ. V dropped 4 bases and J dropped 7; count of bases not matched to a gene: 3. This CDR3 is built from 14 residues. In DNA form, the CDR3 reads TGCGCCAGCAGCATCGGGACTAGCGGGAATGAGCAGTTCTTC. Amino acid sequence: CASSIGTSGNEQFF.